Here is one T cell receptor (beta chain) with its context. This entry belongs to a study of blood T cells in healthy people across ages. Using a J-beta primer mix together with a sample-barcoded 5' primer, a second PCR was run for roughly 7 to 12 cycles. TCRdb re-derived calls from the 5' RACE reads in MiXCR, one entry per CDR3 protein. This sample carries about 1.6 million distinct CDR3 sequences, about 31% of them seen once, and the ten largest clones take 11%. This clonotype was sampled from a woman younger than 45 in good health. Material: blood.

The CDR3 sequence: CASSPQDMDTEAFF. CDR3 DNA: TGTGCCAGCAGCCCACAGGACATGGACACTGAAGCTTTCTTT. The chain carries TRBV7-3 and TRBJ1-1, with D possibly being TRBD1 (5 bases). The CDR3 runs 14 residues. V was pared by 5 bases and J by 3 bases, with 13 bases between. Germline CDR1 and CDR2: SGHTA and FQGTGA.